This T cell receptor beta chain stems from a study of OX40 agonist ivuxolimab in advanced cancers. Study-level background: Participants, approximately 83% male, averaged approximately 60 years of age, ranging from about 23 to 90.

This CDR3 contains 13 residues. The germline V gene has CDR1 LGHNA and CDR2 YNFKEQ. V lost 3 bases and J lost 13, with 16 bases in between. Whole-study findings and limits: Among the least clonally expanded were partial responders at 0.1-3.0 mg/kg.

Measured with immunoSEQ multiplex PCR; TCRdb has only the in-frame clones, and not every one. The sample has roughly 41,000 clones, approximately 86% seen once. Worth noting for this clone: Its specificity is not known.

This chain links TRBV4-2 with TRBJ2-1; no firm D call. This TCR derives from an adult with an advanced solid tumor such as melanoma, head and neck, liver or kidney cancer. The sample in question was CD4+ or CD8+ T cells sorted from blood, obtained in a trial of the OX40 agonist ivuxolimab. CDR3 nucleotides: TGTGCCAGCAGCCATCTCGGACCCGTTTTTCAGTTCTTC. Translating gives CASSHLGPVFQFF.